A selection of T cell receptor beta chains follows, all from one sample in a study of blood T cell repertoires in COVID-19. Generated by immunoSEQ multiplex PCR, the TCRdb table keeps only in-frame clones and is missing some. This repertoire shows around 31,000 clones, 80% to 90% found once; its top ten account for around 10%. The sequenced sample consisted of peripheral blood. The source is a man aged 55 to 70 with acute or convalescent COVID-19. Each CDR3 is given with its conserved first and last residue. A D gene is named only where the DNA matches it firmly. Expanded clones get a size class; other rows say once, few or many, or leave the size out.

D gene | J gene | clone size | V gene | CDR3 DNA | CDR3 protein
TRBD1 | TRBJ1-1 | - | TRBV10-2 | TGCGCCAGCAGTGGCCGGGACAGGGGACTGATGAACACTGAAGCTTTCTTT | CASSGRDRGLMNTEAFF
TRBD2 | TRBJ2-7 | few | TRBV28 | TGTGCCAGCAGTTTACGACGGGAGGAGGGCGAGCAGTACTTC | CASSLRREEGEQYF
- | TRBJ1-6 | - | TRBV4-1 | TGCGCCAGCAGCCAAGAGCGGGGAACTTCACCCCTCCACTTT | CASSQERGTSPLHF
- | TRBJ2-7 | - | TRBV5-4 | TGTGCCAGCAGCCCAGCTGGCGGCCTAAGAAGGGGTATTGAGCAGTACTTC | CASSPAGGLRRGIEQYF
- | TRBJ2-3 | - | TRBV5-1 | TGCGCCAGCAGAGGGGGACGTTTGTCTAGCACAGATACGCAGTATTTT | CASRGGRLSSTDTQYF
TRBD1 | TRBJ2-1 | - | TRBV29-1 | TGCAGCGTGGATCCGGGACAGGGCACCTACAATGAGCAGTTCTTC | CSVDPGQGTYNEQFF
TRBD1 | TRBJ1-4 | - | TRBV19 | TGTGCCAGTATCTCCGGGACAGGAGGCAGGAAACTGTTTTTT | CASISGTGGRKLFF
- | TRBJ1-5 | - | TRBV7-2 | TGTGCCAGCAGCTTAGAAGACAGGAATCGCAATCAGCCCCAGCATTTT | CASSLEDRNRNQPQHF
- | TRBJ1-2 | - | TRBV7-7 | TGTGCCAGCAGCCCTTTGGGGGGGCAGGACTATGGCTACACCTTC | CASSPLGGQDYGYTF
- | TRBJ1-2 | - | TRBV9 | TGTGCCAGCAGCGTAGGAGGGGGAGACTATGGCTACACCTTC | CASSVGGGDYGYTF
- | TRBJ2-1 | - | TRBV13 | TGTGCCAGCAGTTTCAGGGGCGGCAGCTCCTACAATGAGCAGTTCTTC | CASSFRGGSSYNEQFF
- | TRBJ1-6 | few | TRBV19 | TGTGCCAGTAGTATATTCGGGAATTCACCCCTCCACTTT | CASSIFGNSPLHF
- | TRBJ2-5 | - | TRBV11-2 | TGTGCCAGCAGCTTAAACCCGGGACTCTCCGCAGAGACCCAGTACTTC | CASSLNPGLSAETQYF
- | TRBJ1-2 | - | TRBV27 | TGTGCCAGCAGCACGTTAGGGGAGGTCTGGAGAGGCTACACCTTC | CASSTLGEVWRGYTF
TRBD1 | TRBJ1-1 | - | TRBV19 | TGTGCCAGTGGATGGGGACAGGGACGGAGCACTGAAGCTTTCTTT | CASGWGQGRSTEAFF
TRBD2 | TRBJ2-3 | - | TRBV4-2 | TGTGCCAGCAGACGCGGGAGAGAGCAGTATTTT | CASRRGREQYF
TRBD1 | TRBJ1-6 | - | TRBV30 | TGTGCCTGGAGTGTACCCCTGGGGACCGGGACAGGGCCTCATTCACCCCTCCACTTT | CAWSVPLGTGTGPHSPLHF
- | TRBJ1-2 | - | TRBV12-3/TRBV12-4 | TGTGCCAGCAGCCAGACAGCTAACTATGGCTACACCTTC | CASSQTANYGYTF
- | TRBJ2-2 | - | TRBV6-1 | TGTGCCAGCAGTGAAGTACAGCAATTAACCGGGGAGCTGTTTTTT | CASSEVQQLTGELFF
TRBD1 | TRBJ1-4 | few | TRBV6-6 | TGTGCCAGCAGTCAAAGGGACAGTCGTAATGAAAAACTGTTTTTT | CASSQRDSRNEKLFF
- | TRBJ2-5 | - | TRBV27 | TGTGCCAGCAGTTTACGCAGGGTGGAGACCCAGTACTTC | CASSLRRVETQYF
TRBD2 | TRBJ2-7 | - | TRBV10-1 | TGCGCCAGCACCACCGGGTCCGGGAGGTACGAGCAGTACTTC | CASTTGSGRYEQYF
- | TRBJ1-5 | once | TRBV6-5 | TGTGCCAGCAGGGACCCAGGGATGGGGAATCAGCCCCAGCATTTT | CASRDPGMGNQPQHF
- | TRBJ2-7 | - | TRBV7-2 | TGTGCCAGCAGCTTATCGGAGGGGGCCCACGAGCAGTACTTC | CASSLSEGAHEQYF
TRBD1 | TRBJ2-3 | - | TRBV19 | TGTGCCAGTAGGCTAAGGGACAGGTCTTTCACAGATACGCAGTATTTT | CASRLRDRSFTDTQYF
- | TRBJ1-1 | - | TRBV20-1 | TGCAGTGCTAGTCGAGGAGATGTGAGGAACACTGAAGCTTTCTTT | CSASRGDVRNTEAFF
TRBD2 | TRBJ2-5 | - | TRBV7-6 | TGTGCCAGCAGCTTAACTAGCGGGGACCTCCAAGAGACCCAGTACTTC | CASSLTSGDLQETQYF
- | TRBJ1-1 | - | TRBV19 | TGTGCCAGTAGTATTTCAGGGGCGAACACTGAAGCTTTCTTT | CASSISGANTEAFF
- | TRBJ1-2 | - | TRBV18 | TGTGCCAGCTCACTCACGGACAGCATCTATGGCTACACCTTC | CASSLTDSIYGYTF
TRBD2 | TRBJ2-1 | - | TRBV12-5 | TGTGCTAGTGGTTCGCGGACTAGCGGGGTCAATGAGCAGTTCTTC | CASGSRTSGVNEQFF
- | TRBJ1-1 | - | TRBV12-3/TRBV12-4 | TGTGCCAGCAGCAAAACTCAGAACACTGAAGCTTTCTTT | CASSKTQNTEAFF
TRBD1 | TRBJ2-1 | - | TRBV5-1 | TGCGCCAGCAGCTCAGATGGACAGGGGATTGAGCAGTTCTTC | CASSSDGQGIEQFF
TRBD1 | TRBJ1-2 | - | TRBV11-2 | TGTGCCAGCAGCTTAGGGCAGGGGGACTATGGCTACACCTTC | CASSLGQGDYGYTF
TRBD2 | TRBJ2-5 | - | TRBV29-1 | TGCAGCGTCCCCGGGACTAGCGGGCTGGGGACCCAGTACTTC | CSVPGTSGLGTQYF
- | TRBJ2-1 | - | TRBV2 | TGTGCCAGCAGCCTGCGCGGCTCCTACAATGAGCAGTTCTTC | CASSLRGSYNEQFF
TRBD2 | TRBJ2-1 | once | TRBV5-1 | TGCGCCAGCAGCTTGATTGGGGGGGTCTACAATGAGCAGTTCTTC | CASSLIGGVYNEQFF
- | TRBJ1-2 | - | TRBV20-1 | TGCAGTGCTAGTAAGGGGACAAATACTAACTATGGCTACACCTTC | CSASKGTNTNYGYTF
- | TRBJ1-2 | - | TRBV4-1 | TGCGCCAGCAGCCAAGGGGAGGGCTATGGCTACACCTTC | CASSQGEGYGYTF
TRBD1 | TRBJ1-5 | - | TRBV28 | TGTGCCAGCAGTTCCACAGGGGCAAACAATCAGCCCCAGCATTTT | CASSSTGANNQPQHF
- | TRBJ1-2 | - | TRBV28 | TGTGCCAGCAGTTTAACCGGGATTAAAACTAACTATGGCTACACCTTC | CASSLTGIKTNYGYTF
- | TRBJ2-7 | - | TRBV27 | TGTGCCAGCAGTTTGATCCCTAGCAACTACGAGCAGTACTTC | CASSLIPSNYEQYF
TRBD2 | TRBJ2-3 | - | TRBV18 | TGTGCCAGCACGGACCAAAAACAGCGGGGGGGCGTCACAGATACGCAGTATTTT | CASTDQKQRGGVTDTQYF
TRBD1 | TRBJ1-6 | - | TRBV5-1 | TGCGCCAGCAGTCTAGGACAGGGGGCGGGTTCACCCCTCCACTTT | CASSLGQGAGSPLHF
- | TRBJ1-1 | - | TRBV19 | TGTGCCAGTAGTACTAGGCCGAACGCTGAAGCTTTCTTT | CASSTRPNAEAFF
- | TRBJ2-3 | - | TRBV28 | TGTGCCAGCAGGGATAACAAGGGGACAGATACGCAGTATTTT | CASRDNKGTDTQYF
TRBD1 | TRBJ1-6 | - | TRBV6-4 | TGTGCCAGCAGTGACTTAGGTCGTGACAGGGGCCGCACAACCGCTTATAATTCACCCCTCCACTTT | CASSDLGRDRGRTTAYNSPLHF
- | TRBJ2-2 | - | TRBV5-1 | TGCGCCAGCAGCCTAAGCGGGAACACCGGGGAGCTGTTTTTT | CASSLSGNTGELFF
TRBD2 | TRBJ2-1 | - | TRBV11-2 | TGTGCCAGCAGCCCAAATAGCGGGAGCTCCTACAATGAGCAGTTCTTC | CASSPNSGSSYNEQFF
- | TRBJ1-3 | - | TRBV19 | TGTGCCAGTACCCAATTCACAGGGACGGCTGGAAACACCATATATTTT | CASTQFTGTAGNTIYF
- | TRBJ2-7 | - | TRBV5-1 | TGCGCCAGCAGCTTGGGTCAACTCTACGAGCAGTACTTC | CASSLGQLYEQYF